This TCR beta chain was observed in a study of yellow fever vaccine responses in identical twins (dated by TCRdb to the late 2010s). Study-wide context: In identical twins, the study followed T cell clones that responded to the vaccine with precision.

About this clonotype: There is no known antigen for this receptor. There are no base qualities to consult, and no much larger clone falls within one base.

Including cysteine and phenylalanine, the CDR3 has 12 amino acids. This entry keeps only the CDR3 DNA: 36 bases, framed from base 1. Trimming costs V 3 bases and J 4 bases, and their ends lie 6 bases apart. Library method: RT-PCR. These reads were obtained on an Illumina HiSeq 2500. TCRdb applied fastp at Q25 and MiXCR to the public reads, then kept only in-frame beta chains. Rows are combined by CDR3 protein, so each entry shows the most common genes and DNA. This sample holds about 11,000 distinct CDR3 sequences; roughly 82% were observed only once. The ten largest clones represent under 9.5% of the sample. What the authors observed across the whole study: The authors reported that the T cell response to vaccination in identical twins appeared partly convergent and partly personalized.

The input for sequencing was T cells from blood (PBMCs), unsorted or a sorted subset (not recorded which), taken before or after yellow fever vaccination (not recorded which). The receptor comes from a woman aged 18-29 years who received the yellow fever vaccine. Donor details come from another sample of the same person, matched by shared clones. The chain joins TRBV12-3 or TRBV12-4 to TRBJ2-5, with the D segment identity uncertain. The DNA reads TGTGCCAGCAGTTTGGGTGCAGAGACCCAGTACTTC. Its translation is CASSLGAETQYF.